The 4 T cell receptor beta chains presented below share a single source sample, sequenced in a study of OX40 agonist ivuxolimab in advanced cancers. Profiled with immunoSEQ multiplex PCR; TCRdb holds only in-frame clones, not every one. The sample consists of about 86,000 clones, 92% of them appearing once. The specimen was CD4+ or CD8+ T cells sorted from blood, collected in a trial of the OX40 agonist ivuxolimab. The receptors derive from an adult with an advanced solid tumor such as melanoma, head and neck, liver or kidney cancer.

The chain has TRBV6-1 and TRBJ2-5; possibly TRBD1 for D (5 bases). Trimming left V 6 bases short and J 1 base short, with 9 bases between. The CDR3 has 13 residues. Germline-derived CDR1 and CDR2 are MNHNS and SASEGT. DNA for the CDR3: TGTGCCAGCAGCGACAGCCTCCAAGAGACCCAGTACTTC. Amino acid sequence: CASSDSLQETQYF.

The V call is TRBV7-9, the J call TRBJ2-3; D unresolved. The CDR3 extends over 15 amino acids. The V gene lost 1 base and the J gene lost 4 bases, with 12 bases spanning the gap. Germline V CDR1 and CDR2: SEHNR, FQNEAQ (reference sequence). DNA of the CDR3: TGTGCCAGCAGCTTAGTTGAGCTGATCGCAGATACGCAGTATTTT. This translates into CASSLVELIADTQYF.

The V call is TRBV5-6, the J call TRBJ2-3; D unresolved. The CDR3 consists of 14 residues. Germline CDR1 SGHDT, CDR2 YYEEEE. V gave up 5 bases and J gave up 2 bases, with 12 bases separating them. The CDR3 nucleotides are TGTGCCAGCAGACGGTATATTCTCACAGATACGCAGTATTTT. Translation: CASRRYILTDTQYF.

In this sample, this clone turned up once. The rearrangement joins TRBV19 to TRBJ1-5; 7 nucleotides align to TRBD1. Germline lookup yields CDR1 LNHDA and CDR2 SQIVND (reference sequence). Trimming removed 10 bases from V and 5 bases from J; junction bases left unmatched: 11. This CDR3 spans 14 amino acids. For the CDR3, the DNA is TGTGCCACCAGGGGGGGGCGCGGGCATCAGCCCCAGCATTTT. As protein: CATRGGRGHQPQHF.